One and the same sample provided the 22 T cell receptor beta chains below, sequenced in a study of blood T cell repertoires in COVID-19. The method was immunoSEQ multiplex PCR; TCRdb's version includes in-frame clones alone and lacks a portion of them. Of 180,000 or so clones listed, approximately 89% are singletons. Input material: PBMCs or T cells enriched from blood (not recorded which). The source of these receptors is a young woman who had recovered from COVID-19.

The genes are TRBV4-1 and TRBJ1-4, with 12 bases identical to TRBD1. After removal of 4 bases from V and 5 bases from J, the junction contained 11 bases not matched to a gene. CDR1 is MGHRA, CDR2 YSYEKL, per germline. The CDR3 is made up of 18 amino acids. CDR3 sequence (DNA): TGCGCCAGCAGCCGAGGTTCCGGGACAGGGGGCCGGAATGAAAAACTGTTTTTT. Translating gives CASSRGSGTGGRNEKLFF.

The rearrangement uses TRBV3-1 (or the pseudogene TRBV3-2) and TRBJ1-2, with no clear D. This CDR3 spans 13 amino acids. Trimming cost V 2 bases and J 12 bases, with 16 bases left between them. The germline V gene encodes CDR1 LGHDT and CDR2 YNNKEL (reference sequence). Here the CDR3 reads CASSQITGFMHTF. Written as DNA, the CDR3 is TGTGCCAGCAGCCAAATTACGGGTTTTATGCACACCTTC.

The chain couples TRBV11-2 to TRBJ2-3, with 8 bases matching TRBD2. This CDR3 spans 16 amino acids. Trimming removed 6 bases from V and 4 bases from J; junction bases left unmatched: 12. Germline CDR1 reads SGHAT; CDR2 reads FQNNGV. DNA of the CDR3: TGTGCCAGCAGTGCATGGGCGGGAGGTGTCTCAGATACGCAGTATTTT. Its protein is CASSAWAGGVSDTQYF.

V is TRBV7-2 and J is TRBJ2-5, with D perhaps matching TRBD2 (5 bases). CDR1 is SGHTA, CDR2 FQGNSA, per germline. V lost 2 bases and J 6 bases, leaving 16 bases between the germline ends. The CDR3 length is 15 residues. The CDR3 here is CASSLSGQDGKTQYF. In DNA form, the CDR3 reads TGTGCCAGCAGCTTAAGCGGTCAGGACGGCAAGACCCAGTACTTC.

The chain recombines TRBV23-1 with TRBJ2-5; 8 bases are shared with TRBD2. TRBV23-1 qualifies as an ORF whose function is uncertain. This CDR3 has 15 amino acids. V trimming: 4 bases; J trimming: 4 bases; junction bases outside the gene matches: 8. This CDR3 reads CASSLDREGRETQYF. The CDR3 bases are TGCGCCAGCAGTCTGGATCGGGAGGGCCGAGAGACCCAGTACTTC.

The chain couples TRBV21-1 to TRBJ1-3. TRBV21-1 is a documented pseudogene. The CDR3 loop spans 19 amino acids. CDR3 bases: TGTGCCAGCAGCAAACTTGGCCAGACTCTCTTGAGCTCTGGAAACACCATATATTTT. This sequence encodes CASSKLGQTLLSSGNTIYF.

CDR3 loop: CASRGVGKPGTGELFF. CDR3 DNA: TGCGCCAGCAGAGGCGTAGGGAAGCCGGGGACCGGGGAGCTGTTTTTT. This chain links TRBV5-1 with TRBJ2-2, with D possibly TRBD2 on 5 matching bases. V was trimmed by 5 bases and J by 5 bases, leaving 19 bases between them. The CDR3 is made up of 16 amino acids. Per germline, CDR1 SGHRS and CDR2 YFSETQ.

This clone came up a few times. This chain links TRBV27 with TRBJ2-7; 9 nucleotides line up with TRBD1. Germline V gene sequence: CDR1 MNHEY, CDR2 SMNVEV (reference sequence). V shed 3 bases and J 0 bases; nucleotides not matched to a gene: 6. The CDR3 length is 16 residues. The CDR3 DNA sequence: TGTGCCAGCAGTTTCACCGGGACAGGGAGCTCCTACGAGCAGTACTTC. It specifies CASSFTGTGSSYEQYF.

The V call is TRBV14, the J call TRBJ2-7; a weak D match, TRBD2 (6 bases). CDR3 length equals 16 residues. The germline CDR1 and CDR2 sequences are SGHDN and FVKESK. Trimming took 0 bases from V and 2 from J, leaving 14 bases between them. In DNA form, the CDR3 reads TGTGCCAGCAGCCAAGAGAGTGCGGGACTCCCCTACGAGCAGTACTTC. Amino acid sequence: CASSQESAGLPYEQYF. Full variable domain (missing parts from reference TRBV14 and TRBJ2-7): EAGVTQFPSHSVIEKGQTVTLRCDPISGHDNLYWYRRVMGKEIKFLLHFVKESKQDESGMPNNRFLAERTGGTYSTLKVQPAELEDSGVYFCASSQESAGLPYEQYFGPGTRLTVT.

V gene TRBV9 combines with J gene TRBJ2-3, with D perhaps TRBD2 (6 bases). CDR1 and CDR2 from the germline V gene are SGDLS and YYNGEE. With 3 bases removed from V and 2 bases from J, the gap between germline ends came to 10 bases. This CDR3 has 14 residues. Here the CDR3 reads CASSGRGNTDTQYF. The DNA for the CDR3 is TGTGCCAGCAGCGGGAGGGGAAACACAGATACGCAGTATTTT.

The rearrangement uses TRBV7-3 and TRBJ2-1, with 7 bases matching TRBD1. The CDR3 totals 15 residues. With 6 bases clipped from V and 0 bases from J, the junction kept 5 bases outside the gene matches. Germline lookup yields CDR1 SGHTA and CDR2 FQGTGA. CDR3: CASSRDRSSYNEQFF. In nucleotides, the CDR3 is TGTGCCAGCAGTCGGGACAGAAGCTCCTACAATGAGCAGTTCTTC.

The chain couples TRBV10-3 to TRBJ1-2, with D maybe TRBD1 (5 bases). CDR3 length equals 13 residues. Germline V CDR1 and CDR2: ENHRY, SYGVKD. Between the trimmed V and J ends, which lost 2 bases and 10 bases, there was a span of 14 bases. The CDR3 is CAISEPLGHAYTF. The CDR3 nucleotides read TGTGCCATCAGTGAGCCCCTGGGGCATGCCTACACCTTC.

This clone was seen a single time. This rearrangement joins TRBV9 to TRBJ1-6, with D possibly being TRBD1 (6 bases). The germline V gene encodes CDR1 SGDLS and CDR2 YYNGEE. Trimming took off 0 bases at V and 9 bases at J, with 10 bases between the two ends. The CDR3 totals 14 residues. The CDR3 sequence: CASSVAGVGSPLHF. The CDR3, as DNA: TGTGCCAGCAGCGTAGCAGGGGTGGGTTCACCCCTCCACTTT.

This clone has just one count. This CDR3 is CAIPDSPGETQYF. In nucleotides, the CDR3 is TGTGCCATCCCCGACTCCCCGGGGGAGACCCAGTACTTC. The chain links TRBV27 to TRBJ2-5, with D tentatively TRBD2 (5 bases). The germline CDR1 and CDR2 sequences are MNHEY and SMNVEV (reference sequence). V lost 10 bases, J lost 5 bases, and 17 bases lay in between. The CDR3 totals 13 residues.

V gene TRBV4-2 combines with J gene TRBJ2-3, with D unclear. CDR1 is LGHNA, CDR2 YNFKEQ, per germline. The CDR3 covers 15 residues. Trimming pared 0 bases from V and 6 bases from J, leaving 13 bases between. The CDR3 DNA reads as TGTGCCAGCAGCCAAGAGGCTCTTCCTGCCGATACGCAGTATTTT. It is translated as CASSQEALPADTQYF.

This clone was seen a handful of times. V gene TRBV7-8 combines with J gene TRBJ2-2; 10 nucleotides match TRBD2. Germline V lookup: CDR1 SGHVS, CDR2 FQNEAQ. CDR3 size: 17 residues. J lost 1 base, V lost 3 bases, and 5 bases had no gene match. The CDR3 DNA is TGTGCCAGCAGCTTGGCTGGACTAGCGGAGAACACCGGGGAGCTGTTTTTT. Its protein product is CASSLAGLAENTGELFF.

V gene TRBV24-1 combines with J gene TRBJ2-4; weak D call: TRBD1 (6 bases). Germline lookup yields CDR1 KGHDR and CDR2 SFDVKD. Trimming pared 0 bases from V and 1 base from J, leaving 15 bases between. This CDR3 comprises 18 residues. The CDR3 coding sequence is TGTGCCACCAGTGATTTGATTCAGGGGATAGAGGCCAAAAACATTCAGTACTTC. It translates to CATSDLIQGIEAKNIQYF.

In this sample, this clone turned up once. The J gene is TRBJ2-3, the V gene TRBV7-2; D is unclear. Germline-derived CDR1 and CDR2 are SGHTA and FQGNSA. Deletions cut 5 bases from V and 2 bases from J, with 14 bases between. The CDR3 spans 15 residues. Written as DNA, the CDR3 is TGTGCCAGCAGCCCGAAAAAGACAATCACAGATACGCAGTATTTT. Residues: CASSPKKTITDTQYF.

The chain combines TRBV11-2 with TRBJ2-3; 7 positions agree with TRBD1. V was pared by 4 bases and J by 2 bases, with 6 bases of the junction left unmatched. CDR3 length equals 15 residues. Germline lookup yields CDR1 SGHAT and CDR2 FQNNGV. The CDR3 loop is CASSSRQGFTDTQYF. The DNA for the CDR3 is TGTGCCAGCAGCTCTCGACAGGGCTTCACAGATACGCAGTATTTT.

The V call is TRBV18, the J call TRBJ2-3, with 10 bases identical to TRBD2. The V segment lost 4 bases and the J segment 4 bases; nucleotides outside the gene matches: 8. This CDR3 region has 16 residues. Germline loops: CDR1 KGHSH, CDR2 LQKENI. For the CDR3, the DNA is TGTGCCAGCTCACACTCTAGCGGGAGCTCCGCAGATACGCAGTATTTT. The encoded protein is CASSHSSGSSADTQYF.

The CDR3 is CASSFPRGQDGYTF. CDR3 DNA sequence: TGTGCCAGCAGTTTTCCCAGGGGGCAGGATGGCTACACCTTC. The chain links TRBV28 to TRBJ1-2, with 8 positions matching TRBD1. Germline assignment: CDR1 MDHEN and CDR2 SYDVKM. This CDR3 has 14 amino acids. J gave up 6 bases and V 3 bases, and 6 bases lay outside the gene matches.

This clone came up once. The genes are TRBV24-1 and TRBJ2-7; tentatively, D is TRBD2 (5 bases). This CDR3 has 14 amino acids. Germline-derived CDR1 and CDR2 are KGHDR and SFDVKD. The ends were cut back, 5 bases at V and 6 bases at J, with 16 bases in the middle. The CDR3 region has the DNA TGTGCCACCAGTGGCCCCGGGGTCGGTAGCGAGCAGTACTTC. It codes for CATSGPGVGSEQYF.